The 21 T cell receptor beta chains below come from one sample, sequenced in a study of blood T cell repertoires in COVID-19. Assay used: immunoSEQ multiplex PCR; TCRdb lists only in-frame clones, some missing. The sample lists 130,000 to 150,000 clones, 81% occurring once. The material sequenced was peripheral blood. The source of these receptors is a human donor in a cohort sampled during active COVID-19.

With regard to this clone: It may be a read error: a sequence one base away is much more abundant. The chain joins TRBV7-9 to TRBJ1-3, with no clear D. The CDR3 consists of 14 residues. The germline V gene encodes CDR1 SEHNR and CDR2 FQNEAQ (reference sequence). V lost 0 bases and J lost 0, with 3 bases in between. Here the CDR3 reads CASSLANSGNTIYF. Here the CDR3 DNA reads TGTGCCAGCAGCTTAGCCAACTCTGGAAACACCATATATTTT.

This sequence joins TRBV3-1 (or the pseudogene TRBV3-2) and TRBJ2-1; a weak D match, TRBD1 (5 bases). With 1 base removed from V and 3 bases from J, the gap between germline ends came to 7 bases. Per germline, CDR1 LGHDT and CDR2 YNNKEL (reference sequence). CDR3 length: 14 amino acids. CDR3 residues: CASSQGGNYNEQFF. The CDR3 coding sequence is TGTGCCAGCAGCCAAGGGGGCAACTACAATGAGCAGTTCTTC.

The V gene is TRBV7-2, the J gene TRBJ1-6; D is perhaps TRBD1 (5 bases). The CDR3 is 16 residues long. With 4 bases removed from V and 4 bases from J, the gap between germline ends came to 14 bases. CDR1 SGHTA and CDR2 FQGNSA come from the germline V gene. CDR3 in DNA: TGTGCCAGCAGCTCGGGCAGGGCGAGATATAATTCACCCCTCCACTTT. Protein product: CASSSGRARYNSPLHF.

The gene calls are TRBV4-3 and TRBJ2-7; D is possibly TRBD1 (6 bases). There are 16 residues in the CDR3. Trimming left V 2 bases short and J 6 bases short, with 20 bases between. Germline V gene lookup returns CDR1 LGHNA and CDR2 YSLEER. DNA of the CDR3: TGCGCCAGCAGCCAACACCCCCAGGGGAAGCTTTCCGAGCAGTACTTC. It yields the protein CASSQHPQGKLSEQYF.

The chain combines TRBV7-8 with TRBJ2-1; TRBD2 matches 7 bases. Germline trimming cut 5 bases from V and 5 bases from J; bases unmatched to any gene: 6. The CDR3 has 14 amino acids. Germline lookup yields CDR1 SGHVS and CDR2 FQNEAQ. The CDR3 DNA follows: TGTGCCAGCAGCCCCCGACTAGCTCACAATGAGCAGTTCTTC. It is translated as CASSPRLAHNEQFF.

This clone was seen only once. V is TRBV28 and J is TRBJ2-3; 7 nucleotides agree with TRBD2. Germline CDR1 reads MDHEN; CDR2 reads SYDVKM. Trimming cost V 8 bases and J 1 base; bases outside gene matches: 6. This CDR3 has 14 amino acids. CDR3 DNA: TGTGCCAGCCGGAGCGGGGCGGGCACAGATACGCAGTATTTT. Translating gives CASRSGAGTDTQYF.

The chain links TRBV21-1 to TRBJ1-6; the DNA was not used to check the table's D call, TRBD1. TRBV21-1 is a pseudogene locus. The CDR3 consists of 17 residues. The CDR3: CASSKFAQGCCNSPLHF. CDR3 sequence (DNA): TGTGCCAGCAGCAAATTCGCCCAGGGGTGTTGTAATTCACCCCTCCACTTT.

This clone has only one observation. The chain couples TRBV10-3 to TRBJ2-7; unclear D gene. CDR1 and CDR2 from the germline V gene are ENHRY and SYGVKD. Trimming removed 4 bases at V and 6 bases at J, with 10 bases between. The CDR3 extends over 12 amino acids. For the CDR3, the DNA is TGTGCCATCAGTGTGATCCAGGCCGAGCAGTACTTC. Translated, it gives CAISVIQAEQYF.

The chain combines TRBV7-2 with TRBJ1-5, with D possibly being TRBD1 (6 bases). The CDR3 sequence is 15 residues long. Trimming took 0 bases from V and 4 from J, leaving 10 bases between them. Germline assignment: CDR1 SGHTA and CDR2 FQGNSA. CDR3 coding DNA: TGTGCCAGCAGCTTAGCGGGGGGGCGGAATCAGCCCCAGCATTTT. Protein: CASSLAGGRNQPQHF.

CDR3 in amino acids: CASRRTPSNYGYTF. In DNA, the CDR3 is TGTGCCAGCAGGAGGACACCTTCTAACTATGGCTACACCTTC. The rearrangement links TRBV6-5 to TRBJ1-2, with D possibly TRBD1 on 5 matching bases. Deletions cut 6 bases from V and 0 bases from J, with 11 bases between. CDR1 is MNHEY, CDR2 SVGAGI, per germline. The CDR3 covers 14 residues.

The chain links TRBV23-1 to TRBJ2-3, with D perhaps matching TRBD1 (6 bases). TRBV23-1 is reported as an ORF; its role is uncertain. The CDR3 is 15 residues long. Trimming left V 4 bases short and J 2 bases short, with 13 bases between. Here the CDR3 DNA reads TGCGCCAGCAGTCCGCAGGACAGCAACACAGATACGCAGTATTTT. Amino acids: CASSPQDSNTDTQYF.

The chain combines TRBV19 with TRBJ2-5; 10 nucleotides agree with TRBD1. J was trimmed by 3 bases and V by 4 bases; bases with no gene match: 5. This CDR3 spans 15 amino acids. The germline CDR1 and CDR2 sequences are LNHDA and SQIVND (reference sequence). CDR3 in amino acids: CASSSPGQGKETQYF. CDR3 bases: TGTGCCAGTAGTAGCCCGGGACAGGGGAAAGAGACCCAGTACTTC.

This sequence joins TRBV4-2 and TRBJ2-2, with TRBD2 matching over 9 bases. CDR1 and CDR2 (germline): LGHNA, YNFKEQ. J was trimmed by 3 bases and V by 1 base; bases with no gene match: 6. The CDR3 length is 17 residues. This chain's CDR3 is CASSQASGARDTGELFF. The CDR3, as DNA: TGTGCCAGCAGCCAAGCTAGCGGGGCCAGAGACACCGGGGAGCTGTTTTTT.

V usage is TRBV19 and J usage is TRBJ2-3, with a possible D match to TRBD2 (6 bases). The V end lost 6 bases, the J end lost 2 bases, and 18 bases lay between the germline ends. The CDR3 has 16 amino acids. Germline CDR1 and CDR2: LNHDA and SQIVND (reference sequence). In DNA form, the CDR3 reads TGTGCCAGTAGCCCTAGGACTAATGGGTACACAGATACGCAGTATTTT. It specifies CASSPRTNGYTDTQYF.

J is TRBJ2-5 and V is TRBV29-1, with a weak D call TRBD2 (6 bases). CDR1 and CDR2 (germline): SQVTM, ANQGSEA. Trimming took off 2 bases at V and 2 bases at J, with 21 bases between the two ends. The CDR3 extends over 17 amino acids. CDR3 bases: TGCAGCGTTGAACCCCCGTGGGGTAGCGGAAAGCAAGAGACCCAGTACTTC. Its translation is CSVEPPWGSGKQETQYF.

This clone was observed a handful of times. This chain uses TRBV27 with TRBJ2-7; possible D gene TRBD2, 5 bases. The CDR3 sequence is 16 residues long. V dropped 5 bases and J dropped 2 bases, with 19 bases sitting between them. From germline, CDR1 is MNHEY and CDR2 SMNVEV (reference sequence). The CDR3 region is CASSPDLGRGAYEQYF. The CDR3 DNA reads as TGTGCCAGCAGTCCAGATCTAGGACGGGGAGCCTACGAGCAGTACTTC.

The gene calls are TRBV9 and TRBJ2-5; tentatively, D is TRBD2 (6 bases). V was shortened by 4 bases and J by 5 bases, with 18 bases between the two germline ends. This CDR3 spans 15 amino acids. CDR1 is SGDLS, CDR2 YYNGEE, per germline. CDR3 loop: CASSPRGTRPETQYF. The DNA for the CDR3 is TGTGCCAGCAGCCCGCGGGGAACTAGACCCGAGACCCAGTACTTC.

In this sample, this clone turned up a few times. The chain is built from TRBV13 and TRBJ1-6, with D possibly matching TRBD1 (5 bases). Germline V gene sequence: CDR1 PRHDT, CDR2 FYEKMQ (reference sequence). Trimming took 6 bases from V and 7 from J, leaving 19 bases between them. The CDR3 has 16 amino acids. The CDR3 DNA sequence: TGTGCCAGCAGAAATGGTGGGGGGGTCGTAAATTCACCCCTCCACTTT. Residues: CASRNGGGVVNSPLHF.

Of note for this clone: This specimen includes other DNA sequences encoding the same CDR3. The rearrangement links TRBV2 to TRBJ1-1, with D possibly being TRBD1 (5 bases). This CDR3 has 13 amino acids. Trimming left V 6 bases short and J 1 base short, with 9 bases between. In germline, CDR1 is SNHLY, CDR2 FYNNEI. In DNA, the CDR3 is TGTGCCAGCAGAGTTACAGGGAACACTGAAGCTTTCTTT. Translation gives CASRVTGNTEAFF.

The rearrangement uses TRBV29-1 and TRBJ2-7, with 12 nucleotides matching TRBD2. Looked up from germline, CDR1 is SQVTM and CDR2 is ANQGSEA. Trimming removed 4 bases from V and 0 bases from J; junction bases left unmatched: 13. The CDR3 totals 18 residues. The CDR3 is CSVVGVTSGSRGSYEQYF. The CDR3 coding sequence is TGCAGCGTTGTAGGCGTGACTAGCGGGAGCCGGGGCTCCTACGAGCAGTACTTC.

The V call is TRBV27, the J call TRBJ2-7; D may be TRBD1 (6 bases). This CDR3 has 14 residues. With 0 bases removed from V and 1 base from J, the gap between germline ends came to 7 bases. From germline, CDR1 is MNHEY and CDR2 SMNVEV (reference sequence). This CDR3 reads CASSLSQGSYEQYF. In nucleotides, the CDR3 is TGTGCCAGCAGTTTATCCCAGGGGTCCTACGAGCAGTACTTC.